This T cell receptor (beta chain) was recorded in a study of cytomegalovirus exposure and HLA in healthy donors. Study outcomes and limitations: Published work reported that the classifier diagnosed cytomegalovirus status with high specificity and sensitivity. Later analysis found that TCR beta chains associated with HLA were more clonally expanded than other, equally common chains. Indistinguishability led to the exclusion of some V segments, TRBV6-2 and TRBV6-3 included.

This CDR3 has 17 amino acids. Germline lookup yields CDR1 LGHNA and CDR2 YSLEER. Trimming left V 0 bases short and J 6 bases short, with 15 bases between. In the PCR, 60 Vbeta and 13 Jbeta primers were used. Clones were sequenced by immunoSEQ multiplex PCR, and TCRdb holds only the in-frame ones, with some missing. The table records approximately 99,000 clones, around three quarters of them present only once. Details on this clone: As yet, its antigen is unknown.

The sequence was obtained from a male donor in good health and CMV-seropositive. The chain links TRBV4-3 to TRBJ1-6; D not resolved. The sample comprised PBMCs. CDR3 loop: CASSQDPQIRVNSPLHF. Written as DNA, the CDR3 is TGCGCCAGCAGCCAAGACCCACAGATAAGAGTTAATTCACCCCTCCACTTT.